The next 30 T cell receptor beta chains were all read from a single sample in a study of T-cell reconstitution after alpha-beta-depleted transplantation in children. Unique molecular identifiers were used to barcode this TCRbeta library. A single record per CDR3 protein comes from TCRdb applying MiXCR to the PCR reads. The table records more than 200,000 distinct CDR3 sequences, 20% to 30% of them present only once. Material: PBMCs, mostly from graft donor cells, obtained 360 days after TCRalphabeta/CD19-depleted stem cell transplant. The receptors were sampled from a female patient between 2 and 15 years old who had a stem cell transplant for congenital amegakaryocytic thrombocytopenia, so the T cells may come from the graft donor.

The chain carries TRBV7-6 and TRBJ2-2, with TRBD1 identical over 7 bases. This CDR3 is 17 amino acids long. Germline values: CDR1 SGHVS, CDR2 FNYEAQ. Losses at the gene ends were 2 bases for V and 1 base for J; bases not matched to a gene: 7. The CDR3 region is CASSLSDRERNTGELFF. The CDR3 DNA reads as TGTGCCAGCAGCTTATCCGACAGGGAGCGGAACACCGGGGAGCTGTTTTTT.

This clonotype was counted ten times or more. The J gene is TRBJ2-1, the V gene TRBV7-2; 7 nucleotides align to TRBD2. This CDR3 has 16 residues. The germline V gene encodes CDR1 SGHTA and CDR2 FQGNSA. V shed 1 base, J shed 6 bases, and the junction held 9 bases outside the gene matches. DNA of the CDR3: TGTGCCAGCAGCTTAGGCCCAGCGGGAATCATCAATGAGCAGTTCTTC. Encoded protein: CASSLGPAGIINEQFF.

This chain joins TRBV5-1 and TRBJ1-1, with 7 positions matching TRBD1. The CDR3 extends over 15 amino acids. Per the germline V gene, CDR1 is SGHRS and CDR2 is YFSETQ. V trimming: 0 bases; J trimming: 4 bases; junction bases outside the gene matches: 6. The DNA of the CDR3 is TGCGCCAGCAGCTTGGCGGCAGGGGGACCCACTGAAGCTTTCTTT. This gives the protein CASSLAAGGPTEAFF.

This clonotype was detected many times. The chain carries TRBV7-3 and TRBJ2-1; maybe TRBD1 (5 bases). This CDR3 spans 13 amino acids. V was trimmed by 5 bases and J by 4 bases, leaving 9 bases between them. The V gene's germline CDR1 is SGHTA and CDR2 FQGTGA. The CDR3 loop reads CASSLDTYNEQFF. CDR3 coding DNA: TGTGCCAGCAGCCTGGACACTTACAATGAGCAGTTCTTC.

The V and J genes are TRBV30 and TRBJ2-7; TRBD1 aligns across 9 bases. Germline CDR1 GTSNPN, CDR2 SVGIG (reference sequence). The CDR3 has 13 residues. Unmatched junction bases numbered 5, after V lost 3 bases and J lost 5 bases. In nucleotides, the CDR3 is TGTGCCTGGAGCCGGGACAGGGTGAACGAGCAGTACTTC. It yields the protein CAWSRDRVNEQYF.

This clonotype was seen a handful of times. The genes are TRBV6-4 and TRBJ2-2; TRBD1 is a possible D gene (6 bases). Per germline, CDR1 MRHNA and CDR2 SNTAGT. The CDR3 consists of 15 residues. V was trimmed by 6 bases and J by 1 base, leaving 12 bases between them. This CDR3 is CASSVSTGNTGELFF. CDR3 DNA: TGTGCCAGCAGCGTGTCGACAGGGAACACCGGGGAGCTGTTTTTT.

This chain joins TRBV5-1 and TRBJ2-1; D could derive from TRBD1 or TRBD2 (5 bases each). The CDR3 sequence is 17 residues long. V gave up 1 base and J gave up 0 bases, with 14 bases separating them. Germline CDR1 is SGHRS and CDR2 is YFSETQ. CDR3 in amino acids: CASSLSAGTGSYNEQFF. In nucleotides, the CDR3 is TGCGCCAGCAGCTTGAGCGCAGGGACGGGCTCCTACAATGAGCAGTTCTTC.

The chain is built from TRBV3-1 and TRBJ2-1; the D gene is possibly TRBD1 (5 bases). Germline values: CDR1 LGHDT, CDR2 YNNKEL (reference sequence). Trimming shortened V by 3 bases and J by 10 bases, and 10 bases separated the two germline ends. This CDR3 has 12 residues. CDR3 loop: CASSHGHQEQFF. The CDR3 coding sequence is TGTGCCAGCAGCCACGGACATCAAGAGCAGTTCTTC.

This clonotype was recorded at least ten times. The rearrangement joins TRBV4-1 to TRBJ2-1; TRBD2 matches at 8 bases. In germline, CDR1 is MGHRA, CDR2 YSYEKL. The CDR3 consists of 13 residues. With V trimmed by 7 bases and J by 9 bases, 8 bases remained unmatched. This chain's CDR3 is CASTLRGDGEQFF. Here the CDR3 DNA reads TGCGCCAGCACCCTGCGGGGGGACGGTGAGCAGTTCTTC.

The gene calls are TRBV28 and TRBJ1-2; D possibly corresponds to TRBD1 (5 bases). This CDR3 spans 14 amino acids. V dropped 3 bases and J dropped 3 bases, with 11 bases sitting between them. Germline values: CDR1 MDHEN, CDR2 SYDVKM. This CDR3 is CASSLAGRDYGYTF. The CDR3 DNA reads as TGTGCCAGCAGTTTGGCAGGGAGGGACTATGGCTACACCTTC.

V gene TRBV28 combines with J gene TRBJ2-1, with TRBD2 as a possible D gene (7 bases). V was shortened by 2 bases and J by 4 bases, with 15 bases between the two germline ends. The CDR3 has 16 amino acids. The germline V gene encodes CDR1 MDHEN and CDR2 SYDVKM. The CDR3 region has the DNA TGTGCCAGCAGTTTAGGGGGGGCGTCCCTTTACAATGAGCAGTTCTTC. Protein: CASSLGGASLYNEQFF. The full variable domain, completed using reference TRBV28 and TRBJ2-1, is DVKVTQSSRYLVKRTGEKVFLECVQDMDHENMFWYRQDPGLGLRLIYFSYDVKMKEKGDIPEGYSVSREKKERFSLILESASTNQTSMYLCASSLGGASLYNEQFFGPGTRLTVL.

The chain uses TRBV5-1 and TRBJ2-7; TRBD2 might be the D (5 bases). Germline V gives CDR1 SGHRS, CDR2 YFSETQ. The CDR3 covers 14 residues. The V end was cut by 4 bases, the J end by 0 bases, with 11 bases between. This chain's CDR3 is CASSEEDPSYEQYF. The CDR3 DNA sequence: TGCGCCAGCAGCGAGGAGGATCCCTCCTACGAGCAGTACTTC. The full variable domain, rest sourced from reference TRBV5-1 and TRBJ2-7, is KAGVTQTPRYLIKTRGQQVTLSCSPISGHRSVSWYQQTPGQGLQFLFEYFSETQRNKGNFPGRFSGRQFSNSRSEMNVSTLELGDSALYLCASSEEDPSYEQYFGPGTRLTVT.

The J gene is TRBJ2-2, the V gene TRBV12-3 or TRBV12-4; D ambiguous. This CDR3 has 12 residues. V gave up 7 bases and J gave up 4 bases, with 7 bases separating them. CDR3 region: CASIDVTGELFF. DNA of the CDR3: TGTGCCAGCATTGATGTCACCGGGGAGCTGTTTTTT.

Concerning this clonotype itself: The CDR3 does not end in the conserved phenylalanine or tryptophan, so this is likely a read error. The rearrangement links TRBV5-1 to TRBJ1-2, with unresolved D. V lost 5 bases and J 2 bases, leaving 7 bases between the germline ends. The germline V gene has CDR1 SGHRS and CDR2 YFSETQ. This CDR3 comprises 12 residues. CDR3 amino acids: CASRYGNYGYTC. The CDR3 DNA reads as TGCGCCAGCAGGTACGGGAACTATGGCTACACCTGC.

The sample holds a few counts of this clonotype. V is TRBV20-1 and J is TRBJ2-4; possible D gene TRBD2, 5 bases. Per the germline V gene, CDR1 is DFQATT and CDR2 is SNEGSKA (reference sequence). This CDR3 region has 13 residues. V was pared by 5 bases and J by 9 bases, with 17 bases between. The CDR3 spells CSAQRTKSGIQYF. CDR3 DNA sequence: TGCAGTGCTCAACGGACCAAAAGCGGCATTCAGTACTTC.

This clonotype was seen repeatedly, ten times or more. The CDR3 here is CASSYSTAPPQHF. In nucleotides, the CDR3 is TGTGCCAGCAGTTACTCGACAGCCCCTCCCCAGCATTTT. The chain combines TRBV6-2 or TRBV6-3 with TRBJ1-5; TRBD1 might be the D (5 bases). Trimming removed 0 bases from V and 10 bases from J, with 10 bases in between. CDR3 length: 13 amino acids. CDR1 MNHEY and CDR2 SVGEGT come from the germline V gene.

The table lists this clonotype with many counts. CDR3 in amino acids: CASSLQFGGAFF. The CDR3 DNA sequence: TGTGCCAGCAGTTTACAGTTCGGCGGAGCTTTCTTT. The chain is built from TRBV12-3 or TRBV12-4 and TRBJ1-1; the D is unclear. There are 12 residues in the CDR3. V lost 2 bases to trimming and J lost 10 bases, with 11 bases between them.

The rearrangement joins TRBV28 to TRBJ1-3; no reliable D call. Trimming removed 3 bases at V and 6 bases at J, with 12 bases between. This CDR3 contains 14 residues. Germline V lookup: CDR1 MDHEN, CDR2 SYDVKM. The CDR3 coding sequence is TGTGCCAGCAGTTTGGTCGCGCTTCAAAACACCATATATTTT. This encodes CASSLVALQNTIYF.

This clonotype was picked up many times. This rearrangement joins TRBV6-6 to TRBJ2-1; 7 bases are shared with TRBD2. The germline V gene encodes CDR1 MNHNY and CDR2 SVGAGI (reference sequence). Trimming cost V 11 bases and J 1 base; bases outside gene matches: 5. The CDR3 contains 13 residues. CDR3 sequence reads: CACAAGSYNEQFF. The CDR3 DNA reads as TGTGCCTGCGCAGCGGGGTCCTACAATGAGCAGTTCTTC.

This chain joins TRBV20-1 and TRBJ1-3; D is possibly TRBD1 (6 bases). Per the germline V gene, CDR1 is DFQATT and CDR2 is SNEGSKA (reference sequence). Trimming pared 3 bases from V and 5 bases from J, leaving 17 bases between. This CDR3 comprises 15 residues. CDR3 DNA: TGCAGTGCTAGTTGGGCGGGGGCTCGAAGAAACACCATATATTTT. Residues: CSASWAGARRNTIYF.

Concerning this clonotype itself: An end of the junction differs from the germline gene, which may be a read error. The rearrangement uses TRBV20-1 and TRBJ2-1; 10 bases are shared with TRBD2. CDR3 length: 17 residues. Germline V gene data show CDR1 as DFQATT and CDR2 as SNEGSKA (reference sequence). CDR3 sequence reads: CCARDLAASGSYSEQFF. CDR3 bases: TGCTGTGCTAGAGATCTCGCGGCTAGCGGGAGTTATAGTGAGCAGTTCTTC.

This clonotype was seen a handful of times. This chain connects TRBV20-1 to TRBJ2-1; 8 bases map to TRBD2. The CDR3 has 17 residues. The germline CDR1 and CDR2 sequences are DFQATT and SNEGSKA (reference sequence). The trim removed 0 bases at V and 0 bases at J, leaving 7 bases unmatched. The DNA of the CDR3 is TGCAGTGCTAGAGATGGGAGACTAGCGAGCTCCTACAATGAGCAGTTCTTC. This translates into CSARDGRLASSYNEQFF.

This clonotype was found a few times. The rearrangement links TRBV25-1 to TRBJ2-1; no clear D. The germline gives CDR1 MGHDK, CDR2 SYGVNS. The CDR3 spans 14 residues. V lost 7 bases and J 0 bases, leaving 10 bases between the germline ends. The CDR3, as DNA: TGTGCCAGCAAAGGGCACCTCTCCTACAATGAGCAGTTCTTC. Translating gives CASKGHLSYNEQFF.

This clonotype was observed a few times. This sequence joins TRBV7-8 and TRBJ1-1; unclear D gene. Germline lookup yields CDR1 SGHVS and CDR2 FQNEAQ. The germline V and J ends were trimmed by 3 bases and 0 bases, with 11 bases remaining between them. This CDR3 comprises 15 residues. The CDR3 region has the DNA TGTGCCAGCAGCTTGTGGCGGCTGATGAACACTGAAGCTTTCTTT. Residues: CASSLWRLMNTEAFF. The full variable domain, rest sourced from reference TRBV7-8 and TRBJ1-1, is GAGVSQSPRYKVAKRGQDVALRCDPISGHVSLFWYQQALGQGPEFLTYFQNEAQLDKSGLPSDRFFAERPEGSVSTLKIQRTQQEDSAVYLCASSLWRLMNTEAFFGQGTRLTVV.

This rearrangement joins TRBV7-2 to TRBJ2-7; D is perhaps TRBD1 (6 bases). Germline V CDR1 and CDR2: SGHTA, FQGNSA. V was trimmed by 1 base and J by 4 bases, leaving 14 bases between them. The CDR3 consists of 15 residues. CDR3 sequence (DNA): TGTGCCAGCAGCTTAGATACAGGGAGTAAGTACGAGCAGTACTTC. Its protein product is CASSLDTGSKYEQYF.

This clonotype was counted only a few times. This sequence joins TRBV7-2 and TRBJ2-5; no reliable D call. Trimming took off 2 bases at V and 3 bases at J, with 7 bases between the two ends. CDR1 is SGHTA and CDR2 is FQGNSA in the germline V gene. The CDR3 has 13 amino acids. CDR3 DNA: TGTGCCAGCAGCTTAATGACAAAAGAGACCCAGTACTTC. It encodes CASSLMTKETQYF.

V and J are TRBV28 and TRBJ2-7, with a weak D call TRBD1 (6 bases). CDR1 is MDHEN, CDR2 SYDVKM, per germline. The CDR3 has 14 amino acids. V lost 9 bases and J lost 2, with 17 bases in between. CDR3 DNA: TGTGCCAGTGGGGGCCCCTCCATCGCCTACGAGCAGTACTTC. This gives the protein CASGGPSIAYEQYF.

This clonotype was seen at least ten times. This chain links TRBV5-6 with TRBJ1-1, with D unresolved. Germline values: CDR1 SGHDT, CDR2 YYEEEE. The V end lost 4 bases, the J end lost 2 bases, and 12 bases lay between the germline ends. The CDR3 runs to 14 residues. The CDR3 DNA follows: TGTGCCAGCAGCCCTAGCGGGTTCAACACTGAAGCTTTCTTT. Encoded protein: CASSPSGFNTEAFF.

This clonotype was counted many times. V usage is TRBV5-1 and J usage is TRBJ2-2; tentative D call: TRBD1 (5 bases). Germline values: CDR1 SGHRS, CDR2 YFSETQ. The CDR3 extends over 14 amino acids. V lost 5 bases to trimming and J lost 3 bases, with 11 bases between them. DNA for the CDR3: TGCGCCAGCAGGTCAGGGTCGTACACCGGGGAGCTGTTTTTT. Protein: CASRSGSYTGELFF. The full variable domain, completed using reference TRBV5-1 and TRBJ2-2, is KAGVTQTPRYLIKTRGQQVTLSCSPISGHRSVSWYQQTPGQGLQFLFEYFSETQRNKGNFPGRFSGRQFSNSRSEMNVSTLELGDSALYLCASRSGSYTGELFFGEGSRLTVL.

This clonotype was detected ten times or more. The V call is TRBV4-1, the J call TRBJ2-4; D is undetermined. Germline loops: CDR1 MGHRA, CDR2 YSYEKL. Deletions cut 2 bases from V and 0 bases from J, with 11 bases between. This CDR3 spans 16 amino acids. CDR3 amino acids: CASSQLGFLAKNIQYF. In nucleotides, the CDR3 is TGCGCCAGCAGCCAACTCGGTTTCCTAGCCAAAAACATTCAGTACTTC.